The present entry profiles one TCR beta chain with its context. Being one base from a much bigger clone, this may be a read error. The sample comes from a study of T cell repertoires in cytomegalovirus infection. TCRdb fed the reads into MiXCR, producing one record per CDR3 protein. This sample has approximately 750,000 distinct CDR3 sequences, with 35% found just once. CDR3 size: 17 residues. The germline CDR1 and CDR2 sequences are SGHTA and FQGNSA. The origin of this receptor is a human donor in good health (CMV status not recorded). Some clones in this sample may be carry-over from other donors' samples. The chain uses TRBV7-2 and TRBJ2-3; 9 nucleotides line up with TRBD2. The sample consisted of PBMCs. The CDR3 coding sequence is TGTGCCAGCAGACCCCTCGGGGCGGGGGGGCATGGAGATACGCCGTATTTT. Its translation is CASRPLGAGGHGDTPYF. Supplemented by reference TRBV7-2 and TRBJ2-3, the full variable domain reads GAGVSQSPSNKVTEKGKDVELRCDPISGHTALYWYRQSLGQGLEFLIYFQGNSAPDKSGLPSDRFSAERTGGSVSTLTIQRTQQEDSAVYLCASRPLGAGGHGDTPYFGPGTRLTVL.